This T cell receptor beta chain was profiled in a study of OX40 agonist ivuxolimab in advanced cancers. Study in general: Head and neck, renal cell, melanoma or hepatocellular carcinoma were the cancers that dose-escalation patients had.

The germline CDR1 and CDR2 sequences are MGHRA and YSYEKL. V lost 3 bases to trimming and J lost 8 bases; unmatched junction nucleotides: 13. The CDR3 extends over 16 amino acids. Findings of the study overall: There was clonal expansion of CD4+ and CD8+ blood T cells by week 6 at 0.1 to 3.0 mg/kg. Among expanded peripheral T cells, antigen specificity went undetermined.

Blood sampling took place at baseline, cycle 4 day 1, and cycle 7 day 1. Comments on this clone: Antigen: not known.

Some clones are missing from TCRdb's copy, which holds only in-frame ones; the method was immunoSEQ multiplex PCR. The table records tens of thousands of clones, 90% to 95% of them present only once. This rearrangement joins TRBV4-1 to TRBJ2-1, with TRBD2 matching 7 bases. This specimen was CD4+ or CD8+ T cells sorted from blood, taken in a trial of the OX40 agonist ivuxolimab. The clonotype was recovered from an adult with an advanced solid tumor such as melanoma, head and neck, liver or kidney cancer. Written as DNA, the CDR3 is TGCGCCAGCAGCCAGGTGATGGGGGAGGGCCTCGATGAGCAGTTCTTC. It encodes CASSQVMGEGLDEQFF.